These T cell receptor beta chains were read from a single sample in a study of cytomegalovirus exposure and HLA in healthy donors. The repertoire was sequenced with immunoSEQ multiplex PCR; TCRdb's copy has only in-frame clones and lacks some. The table includes roughly 44,000 clones, 81% detected once. Sequencing was carried out using PBMCs. The receptors come from a man aged 50-59 years in good health and CMV-seronegative. Both conserved end residues are part of each CDR3. The D gene is left open where the match is weak. Clone size is given for some rows only: seen once, a few or many times, or a class if the clone is expanded.

j_call d_call v_call clone_size cdr3_aa cdr3_nt
TRBJ1-3 - TRBV7-2 - CASSLVTASAIYF TGTGCCAGCAGCTTAGTAACCGCCAGCGCCATATATTTT
TRBJ1-6 - TRBV19 few CASSPQGSGYNSPLHF TGTGCCAGTAGTCCTCAGGGGAGTGGATATAATTCACCCCTCCACTTT
TRBJ1-4 TRBD1 TRBV4-1 few CASSQEGTGFEKLFF TGCGCCAGCAGCCAAGAAGGGACAGGGTTTGAAAAACTGTTTTTT
TRBJ1-1 - TRBV21-1 - CASSKVESYTEAFF TGTGCCAGCAGCAAAGTCGAGTCGTACACTGAAGCTTTCTTT
TRBJ1-5 - TRBV6-4 - CASSGRERQPQHF TGTGCCAGCAGCGGCAGGGAACGGCAGCCCCAGCATTTT
TRBJ1-1 TRBD1 TRBV29-1 - CSVGTVNTEAFF TGCAGCGTCGGGACAGTCAACACTGAAGCTTTCTTT
TRBJ2-7 TRBD1 TRBV5-1 - CASSPQTGDSPYEQYF TGCGCCAGCAGCCCACAGACAGGGGACAGTCCCTACGAGCAGTACTTC
TRBJ2-5 - TRBV7-2 - CASSFPSRRGETQYF TGTGCCAGCAGCTTCCCGTCCCGGCGCGGGGAGACCCAGTACTTC
TRBJ1-1 - TRBV29-1 - CSVYRRRNTEAFF TGCAGCGTTTACAGGAGAAGGAACACTGAAGCTTTCTTT
TRBJ2-3 - TRBV2 - CASSDQGSTDTQYF TGTGCCAGCAGTGACCAGGGTAGCACAGATACGCAGTATTTT
TRBJ2-2 TRBD2 TRBV6-5 - CASSYSTSPNTGELFF TGTGCCAGCAGTTACTCGACTAGCCCGAACACCGGGGAGCTGTTTTTT
TRBJ1-2 TRBD1 TRBV15 - CATSRRGTAYGYTF TGTGCCACCAGCCGGAGAGGGACAGCCTATGGCTACACCTTC
TRBJ1-2 TRBD1 TRBV7-2 - CASSLSTGGVGYTF TGTGCCAGCAGCTTATCGACAGGGGGCGTTGGCTACACCTTC
TRBJ1-2 - TRBV7-2 - CASSLGGGGALYGYTF TGTGCCAGCAGCTTAGGGGGTGGGGGGGCTCTCTATGGCTACACCTTC
TRBJ1-4 TRBD1 TRBV7-2 - CASSWTGVGEKLFF TGTGCCAGCAGCTGGACAGGGGTGGGTGAAAAGCTGTTTTTT
TRBJ1-2 - TRBV30 - CATWVEDSYYGYTF TGTGCCACTTGGGTCGAGGACAGCTACTATGGCTACACCTTC
TRBJ1-1 - TRBV5-1 - CASSLEAGLRGGEAFF TGCGCCAGCAGCTTGGAGGCAGGCCTAAGAGGAGGTGAAGCTTTCTTT
TRBJ1-5 TRBD1 TRBV28 - CASSPIQGQGTLYQPQHF TGTGCCAGCAGTCCGATCCAGGGACAGGGAACGTTGTACCAGCCCCAGCATTTT
TRBJ2-7 TRBD1 TRBV6-5 - CASSYSAGTVSYEQYF TGTGCCAGCAGTTACTCAGCCGGGACAGTCTCCTACGAGCAGTACTTC
TRBJ1-4 - TRBV5-4 - CASSLLGEADEKLFF TGTGCCAGCAGCTTGTTAGGGGAGGCAGATGAAAAACTGTTTTTT
TRBJ2-7 TRBD2 TRBV28 - CAIVAGGAIHEQYF TGTGCCATCGTAGCGGGAGGCGCTATTCACGAGCAGTACTTC
TRBJ2-1 - TRBV28 - CASSPTREKQFF TGTGCCAGCAGTCCCACCCGGGAGAAGCAGTTCTTC
TRBJ2-4 - TRBV2 - CASSERQETYTRRQNIQYF TGTGCCAGCAGTGAGCGGCAGGAGACTTATACCAGGAGGCAAAACATTCAGTACTTC
TRBJ1-2 TRBD1 TRBV4-3 few CASSQDVGQPYGYTF TGCGCCAGCAGCCAAGACGTGGGACAGCCCTATGGCTACACCTTC
TRBJ2-2 TRBD2 TRBV18 - CASSPRTSETGELFF TGTGCCAGCTCACCAAGGACTAGCGAAACCGGGGAGCTGTTTTTT
TRBJ2-7 TRBD1 TRBV5-1 - CASSSRDREDEQYF TGCGCCAGCAGCTCCCGGGACAGGGAGGACGAGCAGTACTTC
TRBJ2-7 - TRBV7-3 few CASSLRPSDEQYF TGTGCCAGCAGCTTAAGACCTAGCGACGAGCAGTACTTC
TRBJ1-5 - TRBV5-8 - CASSLGQVGDQPQHF TGTGCCAGCAGCTTGGGACAGGTAGGGGATCAGCCCCAGCATTTT
TRBJ2-7 TRBD1 TRBV13 once CASSPDRGRAEQYF TGTGCCAGCAGCCCAGACAGGGGGCGAGCCGAGCAGTACTTC
TRBJ1-6 - TRBV5-1 - CASSKEQNNSPLHF TGCGCCAGCAGCAAAGAACAGAATAATTCACCCCTCCACTTT
TRBJ2-2 - TRBV7-8 - CASSLYPGVNTGELFF TGTGCCAGCAGCTTGTATCCAGGGGTTAACACCGGGGAGCTGTTTTTT
TRBJ2-2 - TRBV6-5 - CASRPQLAFGGELFF TGTGCCAGCAGACCCCAACTAGCATTCGGCGGGGAGCTGTTTTTT
TRBJ1-5 - TRBV9 - CASSATGSEQPQHF TGTGCCAGCAGCGCAACAGGGAGCGAACAGCCCCAGCATTTT
TRBJ1-1 - TRBV5-4 - CASSQVRANTEAFF TGCGCCAGCAGCCAAGTGCGGGCGAACACTGAAGCTTTCTTT
TRBJ2-3 TRBD1 TRBV12-5 - CASGITGDGTDTQYF TGTGCTAGTGGGATTACAGGGGATGGGACAGATACGCAGTATTTT
TRBJ1-1 TRBD1 TRBV11-2 - CASSGRDRGDTEAFF TGTGCCAGCAGCGGGCGGGACAGGGGGGACACTGAAGCTTTCTTT
TRBJ2-7 - TRBV18 - CASSPPRPGSYEQYF TGTGCCAGCTCACCACCCCGGCCGGGGAGCTACGAGCAGTACTTC
TRBJ2-1 TRBD2 TRBV7-9 few CSSSLMTSSNEQFF TGTTCCAGCAGCTTAATGACTAGCAGTAATGAGCAGTTCTTC
TRBJ1-1 TRBD1 TRBV28 - CASSLRQGANTEAFF TGTGCCAGCAGTCTTAGACAGGGGGCGAACACTGAAGCTTTCTTT
TRBJ1-2 TRBD1 TRBV6-6 - CASCDRANYGYTF TGTGCCAGCTGTGACAGGGCTAACTATGGCTACACCTTC
TRBJ1-3 - TRBV5-8 - CASSLWAGAGNTIYF TGTGCCAGCAGCTTGTGGGCAGGGGCTGGAAACACCATATATTTT
TRBJ2-3 TRBD1 TRBV14 - CASSQNRGDTQYF TGTGCCAGCAGCCAAAACAGGGGAGATACGCAGTATTTT